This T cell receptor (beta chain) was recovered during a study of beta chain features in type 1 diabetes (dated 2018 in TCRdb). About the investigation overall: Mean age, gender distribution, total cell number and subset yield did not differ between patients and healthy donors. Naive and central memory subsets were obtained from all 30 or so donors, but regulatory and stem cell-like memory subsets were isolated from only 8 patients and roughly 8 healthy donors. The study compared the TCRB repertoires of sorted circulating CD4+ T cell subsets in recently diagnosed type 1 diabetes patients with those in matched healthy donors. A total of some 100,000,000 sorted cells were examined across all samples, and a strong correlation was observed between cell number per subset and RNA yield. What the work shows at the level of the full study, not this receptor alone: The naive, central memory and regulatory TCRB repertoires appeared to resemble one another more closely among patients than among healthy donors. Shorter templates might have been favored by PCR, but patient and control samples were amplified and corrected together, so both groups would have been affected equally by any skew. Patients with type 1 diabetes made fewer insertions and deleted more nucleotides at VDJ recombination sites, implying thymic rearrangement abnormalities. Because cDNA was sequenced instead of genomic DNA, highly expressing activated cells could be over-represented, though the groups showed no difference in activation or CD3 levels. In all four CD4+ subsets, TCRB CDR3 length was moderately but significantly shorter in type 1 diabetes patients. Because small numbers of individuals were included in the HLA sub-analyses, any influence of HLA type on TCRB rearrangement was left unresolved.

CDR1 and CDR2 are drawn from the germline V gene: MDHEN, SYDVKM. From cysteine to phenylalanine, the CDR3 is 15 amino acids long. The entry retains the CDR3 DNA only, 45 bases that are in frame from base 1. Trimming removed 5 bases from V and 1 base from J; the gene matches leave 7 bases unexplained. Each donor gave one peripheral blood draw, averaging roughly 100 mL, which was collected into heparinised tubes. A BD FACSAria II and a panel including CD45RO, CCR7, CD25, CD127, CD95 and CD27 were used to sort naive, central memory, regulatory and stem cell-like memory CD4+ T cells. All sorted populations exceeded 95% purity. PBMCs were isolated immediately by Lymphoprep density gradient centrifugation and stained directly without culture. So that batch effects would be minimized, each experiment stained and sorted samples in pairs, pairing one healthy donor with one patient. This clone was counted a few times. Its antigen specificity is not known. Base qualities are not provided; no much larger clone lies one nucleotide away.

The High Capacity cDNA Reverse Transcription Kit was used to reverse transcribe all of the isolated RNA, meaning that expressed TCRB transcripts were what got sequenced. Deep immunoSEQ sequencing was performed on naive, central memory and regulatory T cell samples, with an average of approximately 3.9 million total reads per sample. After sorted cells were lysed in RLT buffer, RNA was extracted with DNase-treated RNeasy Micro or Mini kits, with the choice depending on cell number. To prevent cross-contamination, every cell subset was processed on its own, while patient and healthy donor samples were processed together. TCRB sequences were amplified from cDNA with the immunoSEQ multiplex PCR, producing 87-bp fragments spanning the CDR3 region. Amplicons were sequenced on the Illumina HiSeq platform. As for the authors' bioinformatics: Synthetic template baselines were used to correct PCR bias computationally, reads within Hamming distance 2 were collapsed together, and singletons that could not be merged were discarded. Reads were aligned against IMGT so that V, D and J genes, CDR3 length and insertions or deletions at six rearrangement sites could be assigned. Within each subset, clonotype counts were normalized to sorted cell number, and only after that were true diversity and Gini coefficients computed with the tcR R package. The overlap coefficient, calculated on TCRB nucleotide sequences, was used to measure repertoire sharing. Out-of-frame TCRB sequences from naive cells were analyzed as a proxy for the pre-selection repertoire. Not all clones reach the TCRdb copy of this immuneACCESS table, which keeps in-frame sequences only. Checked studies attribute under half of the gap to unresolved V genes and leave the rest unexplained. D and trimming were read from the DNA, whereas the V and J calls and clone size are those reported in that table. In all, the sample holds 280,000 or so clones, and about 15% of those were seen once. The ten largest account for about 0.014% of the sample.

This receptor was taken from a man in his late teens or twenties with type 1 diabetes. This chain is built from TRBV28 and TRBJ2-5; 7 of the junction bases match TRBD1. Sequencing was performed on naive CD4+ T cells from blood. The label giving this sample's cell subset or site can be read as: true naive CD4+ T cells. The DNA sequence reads TGTGCCAGCAGTCGACCGGGGACAGCCCAAGAGACCCAGTACTTC. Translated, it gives CASSRPGTAQETQYF.